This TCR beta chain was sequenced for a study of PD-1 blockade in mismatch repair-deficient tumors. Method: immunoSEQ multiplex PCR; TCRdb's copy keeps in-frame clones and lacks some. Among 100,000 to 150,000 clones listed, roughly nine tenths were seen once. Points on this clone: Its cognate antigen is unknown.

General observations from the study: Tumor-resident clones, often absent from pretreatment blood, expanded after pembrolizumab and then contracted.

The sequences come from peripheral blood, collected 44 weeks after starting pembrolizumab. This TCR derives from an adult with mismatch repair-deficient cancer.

The CDR3 is CSVEEAAGSEQFF. CDR3 bases: TGCAGCGTTGAGGAGGCCGCGGGATCAGAGCAGTTCTTC. This chain joins TRBV29-1 and TRBJ2-1; maybe TRBD2 (6 bases). Germline lookup yields CDR1 SQVTM and CDR2 ANQGSEA. The germline V and J ends were trimmed by 3 bases and 10 bases, with 16 bases remaining between them. This CDR3 region has 13 residues.